The rows below give T cell receptor beta chains drawn from one sample of a study of Ad26.COV2.S vaccination and SARS-CoV-2 variants. Sequencing used immunoSEQ multiplex PCR; TCRdb keeps in-frame clones, though not all of them. The table records roughly 400,000 clones, 70% to 90% of them present only once. The sequencing here drew on peripheral blood, taken in a trial of Ad26.COV2.S vaccine versus placebo. All receptors derive from a person aged 18-65 years who received the Ad26.COV2.S COVID-19 vaccine or a placebo. Each CDR3 is given with its conserved first and last residue. D genes are given only for firm matches. Clone size is stated in some rows and not others, as once, few, many or a class when expanded.

d_call	v_call	j_call	clone_size	cdr3_aa	cdr3_nt
-	TRBV19	TRBJ2-7	once	CASSIHFQSYEQYF	TGTGCCAGTAGTATTCACTTTCAATCCTACGAGCAGTACTTC
-	TRBV6-5	TRBJ2-2	-	CASFPGTVNTGELFF	TGTGCCAGCTTTCCCGGGACGGTGAACACCGGGGAGCTGTTTTTT
-	TRBV7-2	TRBJ1-5	-	CASSTRQQQPQHF	TGTGCCAGCAGCACCCGACAGCAGCAGCCCCAGCATTTT
TRBD2	TRBV3-1/TRBV3-2	TRBJ2-5	-	CASSRTSGTGETQYF	TGTGCCAGCAGCCGGACTAGCGGGACGGGGGAGACCCAGTACTTC
-	TRBV19	TRBJ2-1	-	CASSIFFGQGGVFSYNEQFF	TGTGCCAGTAGTATTTTTTTCGGACAGGGAGGGGTCTTTTCGTACAATGAGCAGTTCTTC
-	TRBV5-6	TRBJ2-7	-	CASSLAGVGDPYEQYF	TGTGCCAGCAGCTTGGCCGGGGTGGGAGATCCCTACGAGCAGTACTTC
-	TRBV7-2	TRBJ1-6	-	CASSPGGTNSPLHF	TGTGCCAGCAGCCCCGGGGGGACTAATTCACCCCTCCACTTT
-	TRBV2	TRBJ2-5	-	CASSEGGHQETQYF	TGTGCCAGCAGTGAGGGCGGCCACCAAGAGACCCAGTACTTC
TRBD1	TRBV27	TRBJ2-7	-	CASSLSRGQNEQYF	TGTGCCAGCAGTTTATCCAGGGGGCAAAACGAGCAGTACTTC
-	TRBV12-3/TRBV12-4	TRBJ2-5	-	CASSPRGWETQYF	TGTGCCAGCAGCCCTCGGGGTTGGGAGACCCAGTACTTC